This T cell receptor (beta chain) appears in the sequencing data of a study of T-cell memory formation after mild COVID-19. Study-wide context: Across donors, TCR clusters were largely donor specific.

TCRdb used MiXCR to reprocess the 5' RACE reads, holding one entry per CDR3 protein. In the table there are approximately 260,000 distinct CDR3 sequences, about 15% of which are singletons. Trimming stripped 2 bases from V and 1 base from J, with 12 bases between. Germline V CDR1 and CDR2: SGHRS, YFSETQ. There are 15 residues in the CDR3. This clonotype was seen at least ten times. Sequencing was performed on PBMCs or a T cell subset sorted from them (not recorded which). This clonotype originated in a young man who had mild COVID-19 (a few samples of this study predate the infection). Cell type and time point are not known. The chain is built from TRBV5-1 and TRBJ2-5, with D possibly matching TRBD2 (6 bases). The CDR3 bases are TGCGCCAGCAGCTTTGGCGGGACCCTCCAAGAGACCCAGTACTTC. Encoded protein: CASSFGGTLQETQYF.